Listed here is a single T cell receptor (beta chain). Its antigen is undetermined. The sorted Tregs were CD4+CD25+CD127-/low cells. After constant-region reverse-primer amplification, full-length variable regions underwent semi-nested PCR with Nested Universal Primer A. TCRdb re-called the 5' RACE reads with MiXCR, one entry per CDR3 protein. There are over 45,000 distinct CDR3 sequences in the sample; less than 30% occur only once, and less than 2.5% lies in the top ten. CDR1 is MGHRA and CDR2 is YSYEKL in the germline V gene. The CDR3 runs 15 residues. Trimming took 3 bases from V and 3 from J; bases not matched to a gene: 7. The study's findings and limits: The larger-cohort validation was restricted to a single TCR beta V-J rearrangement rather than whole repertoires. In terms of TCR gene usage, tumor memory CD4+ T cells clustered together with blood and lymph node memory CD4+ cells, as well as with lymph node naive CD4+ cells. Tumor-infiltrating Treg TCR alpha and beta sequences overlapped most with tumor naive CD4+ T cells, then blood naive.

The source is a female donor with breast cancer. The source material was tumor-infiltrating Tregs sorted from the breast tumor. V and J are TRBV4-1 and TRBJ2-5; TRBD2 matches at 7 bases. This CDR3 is CASSQSGGDEETQYF. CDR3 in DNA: TGCGCCAGCAGCCAGTCTGGGGGGGATGAAGAGACCCAGTACTTC.